Below, 9 T cell receptor beta chains from the same sample are listed, as sequenced in a study of neurological immune-mediated disorders. TCRdb re-derived calls from the 5' RACE reads in MiXCR, one entry per CDR3 protein. The sample has roughly 60,000 distinct CDR3 sequences; more than 9.5% are singletons. As for time point: longitudinal time-point 2. Sequencing was performed on PBMCs. The receptors shown here come from a man aged 25-40 years in good health.

Many counts were recorded for this clonotype. The chain carries TRBV12-3 or TRBV12-4 and TRBJ2-5; D possibly corresponds to TRBD2 (5 bases). Trimming pared 7 bases from V and 5 bases from J, leaving 17 bases between. The CDR3 consists of 14 residues. The DNA of the CDR3 is TGTGCCAGCACTTTTCGAGCCGGGATGGAGACCCAGTACTTC. Its protein is CASTFRAGMETQYF.

The sample holds many counts of this clonotype. The V and J genes are TRBV27 and TRBJ2-7; 8 bases align to TRBD1. In germline, CDR1 is MNHEY, CDR2 SMNVEV (reference sequence). After removal of 2 bases from V and 4 bases from J, the junction contained 1 base not matched to a gene. CDR3 length: 13 residues. The CDR3 DNA is TGTGCCAGCAGTTTACACAGGGGGTACGAGCAGTACTTC. Its protein product is CASSLHRGYEQYF.

The table lists this clonotype with many counts. V and J are TRBV7-3 and TRBJ2-4; 9 bases map to TRBD1. This CDR3 is 16 amino acids long. V gave up 5 bases and J gave up 8 bases; unmatched junction bases: 13. The germline V gene encodes CDR1 SGHTA and CDR2 FQGTGA. In nucleotides, the CDR3 is TGTGCCAGCAGCCCCAACCCCAACAGGGGGCAATACATTCAGTACTTC. Translated: CASSPNPNRGQYIQYF.

This clonotype was detected ten times or more. The V call is TRBV12-3 or TRBV12-4, the J call TRBJ2-1; tentatively, D is TRBD1 (5 bases). The CDR3 totals 14 residues. Trimming removed 7 bases at V and 0 bases at J, with 10 bases between. The CDR3 protein is CASTHRSSYNEQFF. The CDR3 DNA is TGTGCCAGCACCCACAGGAGCTCCTACAATGAGCAGTTCTTC.

This clonotype was detected ten times or more. For the CDR3, the DNA is TGTGCCAGCACCCCGGAGGGAGCCGGGGAGCTGTTTTTT. Its protein product is CASTPEGAGELFF. This rearrangement joins TRBV7-9 to TRBJ2-2; possible D gene TRBD2, 6 bases. Germline V gene data show CDR1 as SEHNR and CDR2 as FQNEAQ (reference sequence). The ends were cut back, 7 bases at V and 6 bases at J, with 12 bases in the middle. CDR3 length: 13 amino acids.

This clonotype was found many times. The genes are TRBV5-1 and TRBJ2-7; D is perhaps TRBD1 (5 bases). The ends were cut back, 5 bases at V and 3 bases at J, with 12 bases in the middle. The CDR3 contains 13 residues. From germline, CDR1 is SGHRS and CDR2 YFSETQ. In DNA, the CDR3 is TGCGCCAGCAGTGTAGGGGTGAACTACGAGCAGTACTTC. Translation: CASSVGVNYEQYF.

This clonotype was counted ten times or more. This sequence joins TRBV2 and TRBJ2-5; D might be TRBD2 (6 bases). Germline CDR1 SNHLY, CDR2 FYNNEI. This CDR3 is built from 13 residues. Between the trimmed V and J ends, which lost 5 bases and 1 base, there was a span of 8 bases. The CDR3 is CASSSGLQETQYF. The DNA for the CDR3 is TGTGCCAGCAGTTCGGGACTCCAAGAGACCCAGTACTTC.

This clonotype was detected many times. The chain joins TRBV28 to TRBJ2-4; 11 bases match TRBD2. Trimming took 6 bases from V and 0 from J; bases not matched to a gene: 10. Germline V lookup: CDR1 MDHEN, CDR2 SYDVKM. The CDR3 is 18 residues long. DNA of the CDR3: TGTGCCAGCAGCGACAGACTAGCGGGAAGGTTAGCCAAAAACATTCAGTACTTC. This encodes CASSDRLAGRLAKNIQYF.

This clonotype was detected ten times or more. Here the CDR3 DNA reads TGTGCCAGCAGACGGCAGACAGGGGGCTACGAGCAGTACTTC. It specifies CASRRQTGGYEQYF. The rearrangement joins TRBV7-2 to TRBJ2-7, with 9 bases identical to TRBD1. This CDR3 comprises 14 residues. V was clipped by 6 bases and J by 3 bases; unmatched bases: 6. Germline V gene lookup returns CDR1 SGHTA and CDR2 FQGNSA.